The source of this T cell receptor beta chain is a study of shared clonotypes between healthy human individuals. Germline CDR1 PRHDT, CDR2 FYEKMQ (reference sequence). The trim removed 1 base at V and 6 bases at J, leaving 3 bases unmatched. CDR3 length equals 16 residues. Donors had no recently reported acute infections or vaccinations and were HIV-negative. The material for each subset, its genomic DNA, was split evenly across several immunoSEQ plates. What was sequenced on ten immunoSEQ deep assay plates was unsorted PBMC DNA. Profiling relied on immunoSEQ multiplex PCR, and the TCRdb table lists in-frame clones only, not all of them. The sample yields 500,000 to 650,000 clones, just over 75% seen once.

The source material was PBMCs. The chain recombines TRBV13 with TRBJ2-2, with 12 bases identical to TRBD2. This sequence was found in a woman between 40 and 50 years old in good health. Some clones in this sample may be carry-over from other donors' samples. CDR3 nucleotides: TGTGCCAGCAGCTTAGTGACTAGCGGGAGACCCGGGGAGCTGTTTTTT. This codes for CASSLVTSGRPGELFF.